This is a list of T cell receptor beta chains from one sample in a study of blood T cell repertoires in COVID-19. TCRdb's table, derived via immunoSEQ multiplex PCR, lists solely in-frame clones and lacks some. Here the sample spans tens of thousands of clones, roughly 83% being singletons. What was sequenced was peripheral blood. These TCRs come from an older woman with acute or convalescent COVID-19. Each CDR3 is given with its conserved first and last residue. The size entry is marked missing in some rows and otherwise reads once, few, many or a size class.

v_call: TRBV5-5; clone_size: NA; cdr3_length: 11; cdr3_aa: CASSVTYEQYF
v_call: TRBV10-3; clone_size: NA; cdr3_length: 13; cdr3_aa: CAISGQGKNGYTF
v_call: TRBV27; clone_size: NA; cdr3_length: 16; cdr3_aa: CASSSGNRDREETQYF
v_call: TRBV19; clone_size: NA; cdr3_length: 19; cdr3_aa: CASFWRHRGREGTNEKLFF
v_call: TRBV7-9; clone_size: NA; cdr3_length: 14; cdr3_aa: CASSRESNTGELFF
v_call: TRBV23-1; clone_size: NA; cdr3_length: 15; cdr3_aa: CASSQTREGNTEAFF
v_call: TRBV6-2/TRBV6-3; clone_size: few; cdr3_length: 15; cdr3_aa: CASSPDSPSGNTIYF
v_call: TRBV6-5; clone_size: once; cdr3_length: 14; cdr3_aa: CASIAGARTDTQYF
v_call: TRBV7-3; clone_size: NA; cdr3_length: 16; cdr3_aa: CASSLTGSDRSGELFF
v_call: TRBV2; clone_size: NA; cdr3_length: 14; cdr3_aa: CASKGLAGSDTQYF
v_call: TRBV19; clone_size: NA; cdr3_length: 16; cdr3_aa: CASSRLGLAEYNEQFF
v_call: TRBV28; clone_size: NA; cdr3_length: 12; cdr3_aa: CATSLKGYGYTF
v_call: TRBV9; clone_size: NA; cdr3_length: 16; cdr3_aa: CASSVGTGILGTEAFF
v_call: TRBV27; clone_size: NA; cdr3_length: 13; cdr3_aa: CATGQGLNTEAFF
v_call: TRBV5-1; clone_size: NA; cdr3_length: 15; cdr3_aa: CASSGRTSGDGELFF
v_call: TRBV6-5; clone_size: once; cdr3_length: 11; cdr3_aa: CASTGALGYTF
v_call: TRBV5-4; clone_size: once; cdr3_length: 12; cdr3_aa: CASSRVDEKLFF
v_call: TRBV19; clone_size: NA; cdr3_length: 12; cdr3_aa: CASSILTGELFF
v_call: TRBV27; clone_size: NA; cdr3_length: 15; cdr3_aa: CASSLLGASSYEQYF
v_call: TRBV3-1/TRBV3-2; clone_size: NA; cdr3_length: 14; cdr3_aa: CASSRGTGGTEAFF
v_call: TRBV12-3/TRBV12-4; clone_size: NA; cdr3_length: 12; cdr3_aa: CASSLARGEAFF
v_call: TRBV10-1; clone_size: NA; cdr3_length: 15; cdr3_aa: CASSEGTGGTGELFF
v_call: TRBV7-8; clone_size: NA; cdr3_length: 18; cdr3_aa: CASSLGTSGGPRLSEQYF
v_call: TRBV7-3; clone_size: NA; cdr3_length: 17; cdr3_aa: CASSLAGDQTSTDTQYF
v_call: TRBV19; clone_size: few; cdr3_length: 14; cdr3_aa: CASSLTPGQDEQYF
v_call: TRBV19; clone_size: NA; cdr3_length: 13; cdr3_aa: CASNQGLQETQYF
v_call: TRBV7-9; clone_size: NA; cdr3_length: 14; cdr3_aa: CAPSGTGDTDTQYF
v_call: TRBV5-1; clone_size: once; cdr3_length: 15; cdr3_aa: CASSSNPGAVEKLFF
v_call: TRBV5-8; clone_size: NA; cdr3_length: 11; cdr3_aa: CASSLLAGLTF
v_call: TRBV7-6; clone_size: NA; cdr3_length: 15; cdr3_aa: CASSHPAVETDTQYF
v_call: TRBV3-1/TRBV3-2; clone_size: NA; cdr3_length: 16; cdr3_aa: CASSQGQGPLNTEAFF
v_call: TRBV4-1; clone_size: NA; cdr3_length: 15; cdr3_aa: CASSHFGGTNYGYTF
v_call: TRBV27; clone_size: NA; cdr3_length: 12; cdr3_aa: CASSRQGSWAFF
v_call: TRBV12-3/TRBV12-4; clone_size: NA; cdr3_length: 11; cdr3_aa: CASSFGQQAFF
v_call: TRBV18; clone_size: NA; cdr3_length: 16; cdr3_aa: CASSPPGGTVNTEAFF